This T cell receptor beta chain is from a study of Ad26.COV2.S vaccination and SARS-CoV-2 variants. This sample's treatment: 15 to 20 received Ad26.COV2.S at low or high dose, single or two shots; about 5 received placebo; per-sample allocation not given. Each sample was drawn 63 days after the first injection (of vaccine or placebo). SARS-CoV-2 spike from the Wuhan strain was encoded by the vaccine, an Ad26 vector. General study results and limits: Similar non-spike TCR breadth was observed in recipients of vaccine and of placebo.

Worth noting for this clone: Its antigen is currently unknown.

The table came from immunoSEQ multiplex PCR; TCRdb's copy has only in-frame clones and leaves some out. The sample lists about half a million clones; 89% were seen once. Germline V gives CDR1 KGHDR, CDR2 SFDVKD. The CDR3 is 13 residues long. Trimming pared 3 bases from V and 2 bases from J, leaving 7 bases between. The input for sequencing was peripheral blood, taken in a trial of Ad26.COV2.S vaccine versus placebo. The sequence was collected from a person aged 18 to 59 who received the Ad26.COV2.S COVID-19 vaccine or a placebo. V usage is TRBV24-1 and J usage is TRBJ2-7; no reliable D call. As DNA, the CDR3 is TGTGCCACCAGTGATGGTGGGGCCTACGAGCAGTACTTC. Protein product: CATSDGGAYEQYF.